Each of the 30 T cell receptor beta chains below was sequenced from the same sample in a study of cytomegalovirus exposure and HLA in healthy donors. The PCR used 60 Vbeta and 13 Jbeta primers. Repertoires were generated with immunoSEQ multiplex PCR, while TCRdb's copy carries only in-frame clones and drops some. This table holds 95,000 to 150,000 clones, around 80% found once. The material sequenced was PBMCs. The receptors derive from a man under 40 in good health and CMV-seropositive.

The chain employs TRBV5-6 and TRBJ2-1; 11 bases agree with TRBD1. The V segment lost 3 bases and the J segment 8 bases; nucleotides outside the gene matches: 10. CDR1 is SGHDT and CDR2 is YYEEEE in the germline V gene. The CDR3 contains 16 residues. In nucleotides, the CDR3 is TGTGCCAGCAGCTCCTTGGGGACAGGGGGAGGATATGAGCAGTTCTTC. Residues: CASSSLGTGGGYEQFF.

This chain joins TRBV29-1 and TRBJ1-1, with TRBD1 identical over 7 bases. The CDR3 covers 13 residues. Per germline, CDR1 SQVTM and CDR2 ANQGSEA. V shed 7 bases, J shed 3 bases, and the junction held 8 bases outside the gene matches. The CDR3 sequence: CSARGDSHTEAFF. The CDR3 nucleotides read TGCAGCGCCAGAGGGGACAGTCACACTGAAGCTTTCTTT. Full variable domain (remainder filled in from reference TRBV29-1 and TRBJ1-1): SAVISQKPSRDICQRGTSLTIQCQVDSQVTMMFWYRQQPGQSLTLIATANQGSEATYESGFVIDKFPISRPNLTFSTLTVSNMSPEDSSIYLCSARGDSHTEAFFGQGTRLTVV.

The chain combines TRBV7-2 with TRBJ2-7, with D tentatively TRBD2 (6 bases). Looked up from germline, CDR1 is SGHTA and CDR2 is FQGNSA. This CDR3 region has 15 residues. Trimming shortened V by 5 bases and J by 1 base, and 15 bases separated the two germline ends. The CDR3 region has the DNA TGTGCCAGCAGCCGTCCGGGACTGACTTCCTACGAGCAGTACTTC. It yields the protein CASSRPGLTSYEQYF.

This clone was found a few times. This sequence joins TRBV9 and TRBJ2-5, with D possibly being TRBD1 (6 bases). CDR1 and CDR2 (germline): SGDLS, YYNGEE. V was clipped by 4 bases and J by 2 bases, with 15 bases between them. CDR3 size: 15 residues. The CDR3: CASSQRVDSQETQYF. The CDR3 coding sequence is TGTGCCAGCAGCCAGCGTGTGGACAGTCAAGAGACCCAGTACTTC.

The count of this clone is one. The chain has TRBV7-2 and TRBJ2-4; 8 bases fit TRBD1. The CDR3 sequence is 18 residues long. V shed 5 bases, J shed 1 base, and the junction held 13 bases outside the gene matches. The germline V gene encodes CDR1 SGHTA and CDR2 FQGNSA. CDR3 sequence (DNA): TGTGCCAGCAGCCGGAGGGGTCAGGGGGCAGGGGCCAAAAACATTCAGTACTTC. This encodes CASSRRGQGAGAKNIQYF. The whole variable domain, filled in from reference TRBV7-2 and TRBJ2-4, reads GAGVSQSPSNKVTEKGKDVELRCDPISGHTALYWYRQSLGQGLEFLIYFQGNSAPDKSGLPSDRFSAERTGGSVSTLTIQRTQQEDSAVYLCASSRRGQGAGAKNIQYFGAGTRLSVL.

The chain has TRBV19 and TRBJ1-1; a possible D gene is TRBD1 (6 bases). Trimming took 5 bases from V and 0 from J, leaving 10 bases between them. Germline V CDR1 and CDR2: LNHDA, SQIVND (reference sequence). There are 14 residues in the CDR3. The CDR3 bases are TGTGCCAGTAGTTCTAGGGGGATGAACACTGAAGCTTTCTTT. Protein sequence: CASSSRGMNTEAFF.

The gene calls are TRBV5-1 and TRBJ2-2, with D perhaps matching TRBD2 (6 bases). This CDR3 has 18 amino acids. Germline assignment: CDR1 SGHRS and CDR2 YFSETQ. V lost 0 bases and J 5 bases, leaving 20 bases between the germline ends. The CDR3: CASSLAEGWGVPTGELFF. CDR3 nucleotide sequence: TGCGCCAGCAGCTTGGCCGAAGGTTGGGGGGTTCCGACCGGGGAGCTGTTTTTT. Using reference TRBV5-1 and TRBJ2-2 for the parts outside the CDR3, the full variable domain is KAGVTQTPRYLIKTRGQQVTLSCSPISGHRSVSWYQQTPGQGLQFLFEYFSETQRNKGNFPGRFSGRQFSNSRSEMNVSTLELGDSALYLCASSLAEGWGVPTGELFFGEGSRLTVL.

This rearrangement joins TRBV5-1 to TRBJ1-1; weak D call: TRBD1 (5 bases). The CDR3 is 17 amino acids. The germline V gene has CDR1 SGHRS and CDR2 YFSETQ. V lost 4 bases and J 1 base, leaving 20 bases between the germline ends. The CDR3 reads CASSLQGTFGPNTEAFF. As DNA, the CDR3 is TGCGCCAGCAGCCTTCAGGGTACCTTCGGCCCGAACACTGAAGCTTTCTTT.

This chain connects TRBV30 to TRBJ2-5; 8 bases agree with TRBD1. V dropped 6 bases and J dropped 5; count of bases not matched to a gene: 8. The CDR3 length is 13 residues. Germline V CDR1 and CDR2: GTSNPN, SVGIG (reference sequence). In nucleotides, the CDR3 is TGTGCCTGCATGCAGGGGGCAGGCGAGACCCAGTACTTC. Residues: CACMQGAGETQYF.

V and J are TRBV11-2 and TRBJ1-1, with D possibly matching TRBD1 (5 bases). Looked up from germline, CDR1 is SGHAT and CDR2 is FQNNGV. Trimming shortened V by 5 bases and J by 2 bases, and 15 bases separated the two germline ends. There are 15 residues in the CDR3. CDR3 sequence (DNA): TGTGCCAGCAGCGAAAATAACAGGCCCAACACTGAAGCTTTCTTT. Amino acid sequence: CASSENNRPNTEAFF.

This clone was seen a single time. The genes are TRBV19 and TRBJ2-1; TRBD1 aligns across 8 bases. The CDR3 is 13 residues long. Germline values: CDR1 LNHDA, CDR2 SQIVND (reference sequence). V lost 4 bases, J lost 5 bases, and 1 base stayed unmatched. The CDR3 DNA follows: TGTGCCAGTAGTAAGACAGGGGACAATGAGCAGTTCTTC. Translation gives CASSKTGDNEQFF.

J is TRBJ1-2 and V is TRBV28; a possible D gene is TRBD1 (5 bases). Germline values: CDR1 MDHEN, CDR2 SYDVKM. The CDR3 sequence is 13 residues long. The V gene lost 2 bases and the J gene lost 2 bases, with 6 bases spanning the gap. In DNA form, the CDR3 reads TGTGCCAGCAGTTTAGCAGGGAACTATGGCTACACCTTC. Amino acids: CASSLAGNYGYTF.

This chain uses TRBV27 with TRBJ2-1, with TRBD2 matching over 8 bases. This CDR3 spans 14 amino acids. Trimming cost V 1 base and J 10 bases; bases outside gene matches: 6. Per the germline V gene, CDR1 is MNHEY and CDR2 is SMNVEV (reference sequence). CDR3 DNA: TGTGCCAGCAGTTTATTCTTAGCGGGACGCGAGCAGTTCTTC. Its protein product is CASSLFLAGREQFF.

The rearrangement uses TRBV19 and TRBJ2-7, with TRBD1 as a possible D gene (5 bases). CDR1 and CDR2 from the germline V gene are LNHDA and SQIVND (reference sequence). This CDR3 region has 13 residues. Trimming took off 4 bases at V and 1 base at J, with 8 bases between the two ends. As DNA, the CDR3 is TGTGCCAGTAGTAGCTCAGGGTCCTACGAGCAGTACTTC. The encoded protein is CASSSSGSYEQYF.

This chain links TRBV15 with TRBJ2-5, with 7 bases lining up with TRBD1. CDR1 LNHNV and CDR2 YYDKDF come from the germline V gene (reference sequence). The trim removed 0 bases at V and 2 bases at J, leaving 6 bases unmatched. The CDR3 loop spans 16 amino acids. The CDR3: CATSRDKGTEQETQYF. DNA for the CDR3: TGTGCCACCAGCAGAGATAAAGGGACAGAGCAAGAGACCCAGTACTTC.

The J gene is TRBJ2-5, the V gene TRBV28, with D possibly matching TRBD2 (6 bases). The germline V gene has CDR1 MDHEN and CDR2 SYDVKM. The CDR3 has 12 residues. The ends were cut back, 0 bases at V and 13 bases at J, with 12 bases in the middle. In DNA, the CDR3 is TGTGCCAGCAGTTTATGGCGGGGAGAGGCGTACTTC. Its protein is CASSLWRGEAYF.

This rearrangement joins TRBV11-2 to TRBJ2-5, with D possibly being TRBD2 (5 bases). V lost 5 bases and J lost 3, with 13 bases in between. Germline loops: CDR1 SGHAT, CDR2 FQNNGV. The CDR3 runs 14 residues. CDR3 protein: CASSLGFGKETQYF. DNA of the CDR3: TGTGCCAGCAGCCTAGGGTTCGGGAAAGAGACCCAGTACTTC.

This sequence joins TRBV30 and TRBJ2-1; 12 bases match TRBD2. V shed 5 bases, J shed 7 bases, and the junction held 18 bases outside the gene matches. This CDR3 is 18 amino acids long. Germline V gives CDR1 GTSNPN, CDR2 SVGIG (reference sequence). CDR3 amino acids: CAWVLTSGSEVYTNEQFF. In DNA form, the CDR3 reads TGTGCCTGGGTCTTGACTAGCGGGAGCGAGGTATACACGAATGAGCAGTTCTTC.

V and J are TRBV1 and TRBJ2-1; the DNA was not compared with TRBD2, the D call given in the table. TRBV1 is listed as a pseudogene. The CDR3 is made up of 16 amino acids. The DNA of the CDR3 is TGCACCAGCAGCCATAGCGGGCCGAGCTCCTACAATGAGCAGTTCTTC. It encodes CTSSHSGPSSYNEQFF.

This clone was seen a handful of times. This same CDR3 is encoded by further DNA sequences in the sample. This chain joins TRBV6-5 and TRBJ2-5, with 7 positions matching TRBD2. The germline V gene encodes CDR1 MNHEY and CDR2 SVGAGI. The length of the CDR3 is 13 residues. V lost 2 bases, J lost 3 bases, and 0 bases stayed unmatched. CDR3 coding DNA: TGTGCCAGCAGTTACGGGAGGGAAGAGACCCAGTACTTC. Protein product: CASSYGREETQYF.

The chain links TRBV4-1 to TRBJ1-2, with TRBD1 as a possible D gene (6 bases). Trimming removed 0 bases from V and 7 bases from J, with 15 bases in between. The length of the CDR3 is 15 residues. Per the germline V gene, CDR1 is MGHRA and CDR2 is YSYEKL. The CDR3 sequence: CASSQDLGIGGGYTF. The CDR3, as DNA: TGCGCCAGCAGCCAAGATCTGGGGATAGGGGGTGGCTACACCTTC.

The chain has TRBV5-1 and TRBJ1-3, with D uncertain. Germline-derived CDR1 and CDR2 are SGHRS and YFSETQ. V was shortened by 0 bases and J by 0 bases, with 10 bases between the two germline ends. The CDR3 is 16 amino acids. The DNA of the CDR3 is TGCGCCAGCAGCTTGGCTCCTACAGACTCTGGAAACACCATATATTTT. This encodes CASSLAPTDSGNTIYF.

The chain uses TRBV7-2 and TRBJ1-1, with D perhaps TRBD1 (6 bases). The CDR3 spans 15 residues. Germline V gene sequence: CDR1 SGHTA, CDR2 FQGNSA. The germline V and J ends were trimmed by 2 bases and 6 bases, with 16 bases remaining between them. Here the CDR3 DNA reads TGTGCCAGCAGCTTATTAGGGGGGCGGGGGGCTGAAGCTTTCTTT. Amino acids: CASSLLGGRGAEAFF.

V usage is TRBV6-1 and J usage is TRBJ1-5; 9 bases align to TRBD1. Germline V gene sequence: CDR1 MNHNS, CDR2 SASEGT. The CDR3 runs to 14 residues. V lost 6 bases to trimming and J lost 3 bases; unmatched junction nucleotides: 3. CDR3 loop: CASRGTGNNQPQHF. For the CDR3, the DNA is TGTGCCAGCAGGGGGACAGGGAACAATCAGCCCCAGCATTTT.

The chain recombines TRBV7-9 with TRBJ2-7; D not resolved. This CDR3 region has 14 residues. Germline assignment: CDR1 SEHNR and CDR2 FQNEAQ (reference sequence). V shed 3 bases and J shed 7 bases, with 16 bases lying between them. In DNA form, the CDR3 reads TGTGCCAGCAGCTTCCAACTACATCCCTGGGAGCAGTACTTC. It specifies CASSFQLHPWEQYF.

This clone is a singleton in its sample. The J gene is TRBJ1-5, the V gene TRBV2, with 7 bases matching TRBD1. In germline, CDR1 is SNHLY, CDR2 FYNNEI. The CDR3 spans 16 residues. Trimming at V came to 8 bases and at J to 5 bases, leaving 15 bases not matched to a gene. CDR3 DNA: TGTGCCAGCCGTCGAGAACGGGACAGACCTTATCAGCCCCAGCATTTT. Amino acids: CASRRERDRPYQPQHF.

The chain uses TRBV6-1 and TRBJ2-1, with no clear D. V was shortened by 4 bases and J by 0 bases, with 13 bases between the two germline ends. This CDR3 has 16 residues. CDR1 and CDR2 from the germline V gene are MNHNS and SASEGT. CDR3 loop: CASSAIYGTSYNEQFF. CDR3 DNA sequence: TGTGCCAGCAGTGCTATTTATGGTACCTCCTACAATGAGCAGTTCTTC.

The chain is built from TRBV10-3 and TRBJ2-1, with D hard to call. CDR1 and CDR2 (germline): ENHRY, SYGVKD. The ends were cut back, 0 bases at V and 3 bases at J, with 12 bases in the middle. The CDR3 spans 16 residues. CDR3 region: CAISESIETFYNEQFF. Written as DNA, the CDR3 is TGTGCCATCAGTGAGTCGATAGAGACTTTCTACAATGAGCAGTTCTTC.

The V and J genes are TRBV5-1 and TRBJ1-2; no clear D gene. Trimming shortened V by 2 bases and J by 1 base, and 9 bases separated the two germline ends. Germline CDR1 and CDR2: SGHRS and YFSETQ. This CDR3 region has 14 residues. For the CDR3, the DNA is TGCGCCAGCAGCTTCTTTGGAGTTAACTATGGCTACACCTTC. Protein: CASSFFGVNYGYTF.

This clone occurred a few times. The V gene is TRBV4-3, the J gene TRBJ2-7, with TRBD2 matching 11 bases. V dropped 4 bases and J dropped 2; count of bases not matched to a gene: 4. Per the germline V gene, CDR1 is LGHNA and CDR2 is YSLEER. This CDR3 is built from 15 residues. CDR3 DNA sequence: TGCGCCAGCAGCCCTAGACTAGCGGGGACCTACGAGCAGTACTTC. Translated: CASSPRLAGTYEQYF.